This T cell receptor (beta chain) was identified in a study of siplizumab effects on memory and regulatory T cells. Background on the study: Reactions of mixed lymphocytes were paired, with siplizumab at about 1 ug/mL or without drug. Findings and caveats of the study: Both greater diversity than memory cells and a major contribution to the alloresponse seemed to characterize naive T cells. Proliferating Tregs in siplizumab cultures were never verified as suppressive. Of the alloreactive clones, only a minor fraction mapped to unstimulated subsets.

The CDR3 runs to 14 residues. Germline V gene data show CDR1 as MNHEY and CDR2 as SVGAGI. Trimming left V 1 base short and J 4 bases short, with 10 bases between. About this clone itself: The antigen is undetermined.

Sequencing used immunoSEQ multiplex PCR; TCRdb keeps in-frame clones, though not all of them. The sample lists 4,900 or so clones; 50% were seen once. Researchers maintained the mixed lymphocyte reaction cells in coculture at 37°C for around 6 days. The chain links TRBV6-5 to TRBJ2-5; D might be TRBD1 (6 bases). The sequence derives from a human donor in good health; the cells came from an allogeneic mixed lymphocyte reaction. Some clones in this sample may be carry-over from other donors' samples. Sequenced input: CFSE-low (dividing) CD8+ T cells sorted from an allogeneic mixed lymphocyte reaction. The CDR3 nucleotides read TGTGCCAGCAGTTACTTCCCCAGGGGAGAGACCCAGTACTTC. It translates to CASSYFPRGETQYF.